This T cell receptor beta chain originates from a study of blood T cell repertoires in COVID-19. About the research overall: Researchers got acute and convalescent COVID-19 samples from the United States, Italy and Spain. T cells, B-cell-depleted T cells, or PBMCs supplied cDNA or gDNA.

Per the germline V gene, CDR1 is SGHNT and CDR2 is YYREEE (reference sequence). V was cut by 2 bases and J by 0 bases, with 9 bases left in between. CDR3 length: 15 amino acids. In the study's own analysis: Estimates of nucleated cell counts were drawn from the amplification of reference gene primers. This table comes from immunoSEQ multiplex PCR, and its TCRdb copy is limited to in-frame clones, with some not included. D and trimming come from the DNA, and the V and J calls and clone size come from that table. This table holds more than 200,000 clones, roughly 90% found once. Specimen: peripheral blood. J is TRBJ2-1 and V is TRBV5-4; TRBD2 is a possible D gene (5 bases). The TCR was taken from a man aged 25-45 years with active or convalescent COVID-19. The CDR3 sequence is CASSLSGNSYNEQFF. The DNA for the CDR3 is TGTGCCAGCAGCTTATCGGGGAACTCCTACAATGAGCAGTTCTTC.